These T cell receptor beta chains were read from a single sample in a study of blood T cell repertoires in COVID-19. Sequenced by immunoSEQ multiplex PCR; TCRdb stores in-frame clones only, minus some. The sample has 330,000 or so clones, 87% seen once. Sequenced: peripheral blood. These receptors all stem from a young man with COVID-19, enrolled during active disease. Each CDR3 is given with its conserved first and last residue. The D gene is left open where the match is weak. For some rows the clone size is stated as once, few or many, or as a class when expanded; others skip it.

v_call	clone_size	d_call	j_call	cdr3_nt	cdr3_aa
TRBV4-2	few	TRBD2	TRBJ2-5	TGTGCCAGCAGCCAAGATCTGACGGGGGGGCAAAAGACCCAGTACTTC	CASSQDLTGGQKTQYF
TRBV6-2/TRBV6-3	few	TRBD1	TRBJ1-1	TGTGCCAGCAGTTTTACCGGGACAGGGGTTGGGGCTTTCTTT	CASSFTGTGVGAFF
TRBV4-2	once	TRBD1	TRBJ1-1	TGTGCCAGCAGCCAAGGGGACAGGGGGGACACTGAAGCTTTCTTT	CASSQGDRGDTEAFF
TRBV11-2	few	TRBD1	TRBJ1-4	TGTGCCAGCAGCCCCGGGACAGGGCTAGTAACTAATGAAAAACTGTTTTTT	CASSPGTGLVTNEKLFF
TRBV19	NA	NA	TRBJ2-2	TGTGCCAGTAGTATAGATGCCAGGGGGAGGACCGGGGAGCTGTTTTTT	CASSIDARGRTGELFF
TRBV28	NA	NA	TRBJ2-2	TGTGCCAGCAGTTACCAGGGGTCCGGGGAGCTGTTTTTT	CASSYQGSGELFF
TRBV11-2	NA	TRBD1	TRBJ2-7	TGTGCCAGCAGCGCTGGACAGGGGAGCTACGAGCAGTACTTC	CASSAGQGSYEQYF
TRBV5-3	NA	NA	TRBJ2-5	TGTGCCAGAAGCCCAAGCGCTAGCTTGGGGTACCAAGAGACCCAGTACTTC	CARSPSASLGYQETQYF
TRBV27	NA	TRBD1	TRBJ2-7	TGTGCCAGCAGTTTACGGGACAGGGGGCACGAGCAGTACTTC	CASSLRDRGHEQYF
TRBV28	NA	TRBD1	TRBJ2-7	TGTGCCAGCAGTTTTGTGGACAGGGGGTACGAGCAGTACTTC	CASSFVDRGYEQYF
TRBV14	NA	NA	TRBJ1-2	TGTGCCAGCAGTTTGGGAGTCTATGGCTACACCTTC	CASSLGVYGYTF
TRBV5-4	NA	TRBD2	TRBJ2-1	TGTGCCAGCAGCTTGGACGGGGGGGCTTACAATGAGCAGTTCTTC	CASSLDGGAYNEQFF
TRBV7-2	NA	NA	TRBJ1-5	TGTGCCAGCAGCTTATTTGCCAGTAATCAGCCCCAGCATTTT	CASSLFASNQPQHF
TRBV28	NA	NA	TRBJ2-7	TGTGCCAGCAGTCTGGGCTTGGCCACCATAAGCTCCTACGAGCAGTACTTC	CASSLGLATISSYEQYF
TRBV5-1	NA	TRBD2	TRBJ2-3	TGCGCCAGCAGCTTGGGGACTAGTTCCGCCCGAAGCACAGATACGCAGTATTTT	CASSLGTSSARSTDTQYF
TRBV4-3	once	TRBD1	TRBJ2-5	TGCGCCAGCAGCCAAGGAACAGGGGGCGCAAAAGAGACCCAGTACTTC	CASSQGTGGAKETQYF
TRBV7-2	NA	NA	TRBJ1-6	TGTGCCAGCAGCTTAGGGACACCTTATAATTCACCCCTCCACTTT	CASSLGTPYNSPLHF
TRBV6-5	NA	NA	TRBJ1-4	TGTGCCAGCAGTTACGGGGCAGGAGGGGAAAAACTGTTTTTT	CASSYGAGGEKLFF
TRBV7-9	NA	TRBD1	TRBJ1-4	TGTGCCAGCAGTTTACAGGGGATGAGTGAAAAACTGTTTTTT	CASSLQGMSEKLFF
TRBV11-1	NA	NA	TRBJ2-1	TGTGCCAGCAGCTTTTGGGGGGAACCCAACAATGAGCAGTTCTTC	CASSFWGEPNNEQFF
TRBV5-4	NA	NA	TRBJ2-7	TGTGCCAGCAGCTGGGAATGGGACACCAACTACGAGCAGTACTTC	CASSWEWDTNYEQYF
TRBV27	NA	NA	TRBJ1-4	TGTGCCAGCAGTCGAGGCGAAAAACTGTTTTTT	CASSRGEKLFF
TRBV28	NA	TRBD1	TRBJ1-2	TGTGCCAGCAGCGGGCCGGACAGGGGGTGGGGCTATGGCTACACCTTC	CASSGPDRGWGYGYTF
TRBV4-2	NA	TRBD2	TRBJ2-3	TGTGCCAGCAGCCGACTCCTAGCGGGGGGAACAGATACGCAGTATTTT	CASSRLLAGGTDTQYF
TRBV11-2	NA	TRBD1	TRBJ2-7	TGTGCCAGCAGCTCCCCCGGGGACAGGGCTACCTACGAGCAGTACTTC	CASSSPGDRATYEQYF
TRBV6-4	NA	TRBD1	TRBJ2-1	TGTGCCAGCAGTCCCTCGGCAGGGGGCAATGAGCAGTTCTTC	CASSPSAGGNEQFF
TRBV29-1	NA	NA	TRBJ2-3	TGCAGCGTTGAAGGAAGCAGGGTCACAGATACGCAGTATTTT	CSVEGSRVTDTQYF
TRBV4-3	NA	TRBD2	TRBJ2-2	TGCGCCAGCAGCCGCCTGGGCGGGACTAGCGGGAGATTGGACACCGGGGAGCTGTTTTTT	CASSRLGGTSGRLDTGELFF
TRBV11-3	few	TRBD2	TRBJ2-7	TGTGCCAGCAGCTTGGGGAGGGGCCCCCTCTACGAGCAGTACTTC	CASSLGRGPLYEQYF
TRBV19	NA	TRBD2	TRBJ2-4	TGTGCCAGTAGGTCTTGGGGGGGAGACATTCAGTACTTC	CASRSWGGDIQYF
TRBV24-1	few	NA	TRBJ2-2	TGTGCCACCAGTGAAACATTCAGGAACACCGGGGAGCTGTTTTTT	CATSETFRNTGELFF
TRBV5-5	once	TRBD1	TRBJ2-7	TGTGCCAGCAGCCCTCGACAGGGACCTATCTACGAGCAGTACTTC	CASSPRQGPIYEQYF
TRBV11-2	NA	NA	TRBJ1-2	TGTGCCAGCAGCTTAGATATACAGGGTGTCTATGGCTACACCTTC	CASSLDIQGVYGYTF
TRBV5-8	NA	NA	TRBJ1-5	TGTGCCAGCAGCCCTCACGGAGGAAGTAGCAATCAGCCCCAGCATTTT	CASSPHGGSSNQPQHF
TRBV4-3	NA	TRBD2	TRBJ2-7	TGCGCCAGCAGCCAAGAAGCGGGAGGGCCTCGCGAGCAGTACTTC	CASSQEAGGPREQYF
TRBV5-4	once	NA	TRBJ2-6	TGTGCCAGCAGCTTGGGGGTCGCAGGGGTAGGCTCTGGGGCCAACGTCCTGACTTTC	CASSLGVAGVGSGANVLTF
TRBV15	NA	NA	TRBJ1-2	TGTGCCACCAGCCTGGGCCTGACTAACTATGGCTACACCTTC	CATSLGLTNYGYTF
TRBV5-5	NA	TRBD1	TRBJ1-4	TGTGCCAGCAGTCGGGGAGACAGGGGGTGGGAAAAACTGTTTTTT	CASSRGDRGWEKLFF
TRBV25-1	once	TRBD2	TRBJ2-3	TGTGCCAGCAGCCCCTCAGCGGGACTTTACCGGGAGTATTTT	CASSPSAGLYREYF
TRBV11-2	NA	NA	TRBJ1-5	TGTGCCAGCAGCCTCGCAGGGACTCGCAATCAGCCCCAGCATTTT	CASSLAGTRNQPQHF
TRBV6-1	NA	TRBD1	TRBJ1-2	TGTGCCAGCAGTGAGGACAGGGGGGGAGGTGGCTACACCTTC	CASSEDRGGGGYTF
TRBV4-3	NA	NA	TRBJ2-1	TGCGCCAGCAGCCAGAGGCCGTACTCCTACAATGAGCAGTTCTTC	CASSQRPYSYNEQFF
TRBV24-1	NA	NA	TRBJ2-3	TGTGCCACCAGTAGGGACTTTGCAGATACGCAGTATTTT	CATSRDFADTQYF
TRBV9	NA	NA	TRBJ2-5	TGTGCCAGCAGCGTAGGGAGTATCCAAGAGACCCAGTACTTC	CASSVGSIQETQYF
TRBV7-6	NA	TRBD1	TRBJ1-6	TGTGCCAGCAGCTTAGACAGGGGGCGCGGCCATAATTCACCCCTCCACTTT	CASSLDRGRGHNSPLHF
TRBV27	NA	NA	TRBJ2-3	TGTGCCAGCAGTCTACCTCTCCCCCGGGACAGGGCCAGACTAGCGGGCACAGATACGCAGTATTTT	CASSLPLPRDRARLAGTDTQYF
TRBV7-9	once	TRBD2	TRBJ2-3	TGTGCCAGCAGTTCCGGGACTAGCGGGAGGGCCCGCACAGATACGCAGTATTTT	CASSSGTSGRARTDTQYF
TRBV5-1	NA	NA	TRBJ2-4	TGCGCCAGCAGCTTGGAGGACCAGCGGGACATTCAGTACTTC	CASSLEDQRDIQYF
TRBV19	NA	TRBD1	TRBJ1-2	TGTGCCAGTAGCCCAGGGGGGCCATCTTTGTCCTATGGCTACACCTTC	CASSPGGPSLSYGYTF